Reported below is one TCR beta chain. This specimen comes from a study of blood T cell repertoires in COVID-19. Trimming cost V 5 bases and J 11 bases, with 21 bases left between them. Germline V lookup: CDR1 MNHEY, CDR2 SVGAGI. CDR3 length: 14 residues. Clones were sequenced by immunoSEQ multiplex PCR, and TCRdb holds only the in-frame ones, with some missing. The sample shows 130,000 to 150,000 clones, about 79% of them seen only once. The TCR comes from a man between 60 and 75 years old with active or convalescent COVID-19. The V and J genes are TRBV6-5 and TRBJ1-1; D gene uncertain. Sequencing used peripheral blood. CDR3 sequence (DNA): TGTGCCAGCAGTCCCCTCGTCTACAGTCCGTGGGCTTTCTTT. Its protein is CASSPLVYSPWAFF.